The 28 T cell receptor beta chains presented below share a single source sample, sequenced in a study of T-cell memory formation after mild COVID-19. From the 5' RACE reads, TCRdb called clonotypes with MiXCR, one entry per CDR3 protein. In the table there are 180,000 or so distinct CDR3 sequences, roughly 12% of which are singletons. The sample was PBMCs or a T cell subset sorted from them (not recorded which). These receptors all stem from a man in his late teens or twenties who had mild COVID-19 (a few samples of this study predate the infection). Cell type and time point are not known.

This clonotype was observed at least ten times. This chain links TRBV5-1 with TRBJ2-7; D possibly corresponds to TRBD1 (6 bases). The ends were cut back, 4 bases at V and 3 bases at J, with 17 bases in the middle. CDR1 is SGHRS, CDR2 YFSETQ, per germline. This CDR3 contains 15 residues. This CDR3 is CASSRTVQENYEQYF. CDR3 DNA: TGCGCCAGCAGCCGGACAGTCCAAGAAAACTACGAGCAGTACTTC.

The rearrangement links TRBV28 to TRBJ2-5, with D unresolved. Trimming cost V 8 bases and J 3 bases, with 13 bases left between them. The germline CDR1 and CDR2 sequences are MDHEN and SYDVKM. This CDR3 is 13 amino acids long. CDR3 DNA: TGTGCCAGCGCAGAAGGGAATGAAGAGACCCAGTACTTC. This encodes CASAEGNEETQYF.

This chain links TRBV6-6 with TRBJ2-3, with a weak D call TRBD2 (6 bases). The CDR3 totals 16 residues. V dropped 2 bases and J dropped 5 bases, with 17 bases sitting between them. Per the germline V gene, CDR1 is MNHNY and CDR2 is SVGAGI (reference sequence). The CDR3 loop is CASSYVAGRTRDTQYF. The CDR3 nucleotides are TGTGCCAGCAGTTACGTTGCGGGGCGTACACGAGATACGCAGTATTTT.

This clonotype has ten or more counts. The V and J genes are TRBV11-2 and TRBJ1-6; D is uncertain. This CDR3 has 15 residues. The germline gives CDR1 SGHAT, CDR2 FQNNGV. Trimming removed 2 bases at V and 13 bases at J, with 18 bases between. CDR3 region: CASSLSLEGYRPLHF. The CDR3 DNA is TGTGCCAGCAGCTTATCGTTGGAGGGTTATCGGCCCCTCCACTTT.

This clonotype came up many times. The chain carries TRBV5-1 and TRBJ1-1; D might be TRBD1 (5 bases). Germline-derived CDR1 and CDR2 are SGHRS and YFSETQ. The CDR3 sequence is 14 residues long. Deletions cut 4 bases from V and 3 bases from J, with 13 bases between. The CDR3 DNA follows: TGCGCCAGCAGCAGCCAGACAGAAGACACTGAAGCTTTCTTT. Amino acids: CASSSQTEDTEAFF.

This clonotype was picked up a small number of times. The chain recombines TRBV5-1 with TRBJ2-1, with D maybe TRBD2 (5 bases). This CDR3 has 13 amino acids. Trimming removed 3 bases from V and 4 bases from J, with 8 bases in between. Germline CDR1 and CDR2: SGHRS and YFSETQ. CDR3: CASSSRVYNEQFF. In DNA form, the CDR3 reads TGCGCCAGCAGCTCGAGGGTTTACAATGAGCAGTTCTTC.

This clonotype was seen at least ten times. The chain recombines TRBV5-1 with TRBJ2-1; a possible D gene is TRBD1 (6 bases). Germline V gives CDR1 SGHRS, CDR2 YFSETQ. This CDR3 region has 14 residues. V was trimmed by 4 bases and J by 7 bases, leaving 15 bases between them. CDR3 protein: CASSPQDRMNEQFF. CDR3 sequence (DNA): TGCGCCAGCAGCCCCCAGGACAGAATGAATGAGCAGTTCTTC.

This clonotype was seen more than once but under ten times. V gene TRBV12-3 or TRBV12-4 combines with J gene TRBJ1-1; 9 positions agree with TRBD1. The CDR3 has 14 amino acids. V was clipped by 6 bases and J by 0 bases; unmatched bases: 2. The CDR3 protein is CASRGQGLNTEAFF. The CDR3 region has the DNA TGTGCCAGCAGGGGACAGGGTTTGAACACTGAAGCTTTCTTT.

This clonotype was counted many times. The chain joins TRBV18 to TRBJ2-5, with D perhaps TRBD1 (6 bases). Germline CDR1 and CDR2: KGHSH and LQKENI. The CDR3 consists of 15 residues. V was pared by 0 bases and J by 2 bases, with 10 bases between. The CDR3 loop reads CASSPPSTGQETQYF. The CDR3 DNA follows: TGTGCCAGCTCACCACCGTCGACAGGACAAGAGACCCAGTACTTC.

As for this clonotype: The junction differs from germline at one of its ends, possibly a read error. The chain employs TRBV18 and TRBJ2-5, with D tentatively TRBD1 or TRBD2 (5 bases each). The CDR3 is 15 amino acids. Germline-derived CDR1 and CDR2 are KGHSH and LQKENI. The CDR3 loop reads CASSPAAGTQGTQYF. CDR3 sequence (DNA): TGTGCCAGCTCACCGGCTGCAGGGACGCAAGGGACCCAGTACTTC.

The chain carries TRBV20-1 and TRBJ1-6; tentative D call: TRBD1 (6 bases). The CDR3 is made up of 14 amino acids. The germline CDR1 and CDR2 sequences are DFQATT and SNEGSKA (reference sequence). Deletions cut 5 bases from V and 11 bases from J, with 19 bases between. DNA for the CDR3: TGCAGTGCTGACCGACAGGTTGACTTGGCACCCCTCCACTTT. Translating gives CSADRQVDLAPLHF.

The rearrangement joins TRBV28 to TRBJ1-6; maybe TRBD1 (6 bases). The CDR3 consists of 14 residues. CDR1 and CDR2 (germline): MDHEN, SYDVKM. The germline V and J ends were trimmed by 4 bases and 7 bases, with 11 bases remaining between them. In DNA, the CDR3 is TGTGCCAGCAGTTCAGCTACAGGGAATTCACCCCTCCACTTT. Residues: CASSSATGNSPLHF.

This clonotype has a count of ten or more. This sequence joins TRBV7-3 and TRBJ2-3; TRBD2 might be the D (7 bases). Germline V gene lookup returns CDR1 SGHTA and CDR2 FQGTGA. This CDR3 has 15 residues. V gave up 2 bases and J gave up 1 base, with 10 bases separating them. CDR3 protein: CASSLYGGRTDTQYF. The DNA for the CDR3 is TGTGCCAGCAGCTTATACGGGGGGCGCACAGATACGCAGTATTTT.

V is TRBV18 and J is TRBJ2-1; no definite D call. Looked up from germline, CDR1 is KGHSH and CDR2 is LQKENI. CDR3 size: 16 residues. Trimming took off 2 bases at V and 4 bases at J, with 15 bases between the two ends. The CDR3 region has the DNA TGTGCCAGCTCACCAGGAGTGTCCCTTCGATACAATGAGCAGTTCTTC. Its protein product is CASSPGVSLRYNEQFF.

This clonotype has just a few counts. The genes are TRBV6-2 or TRBV6-3 and TRBJ1-5; a possible D gene is TRBD1 (5 bases). This CDR3 has 15 amino acids. Germline V gene lookup returns CDR1 MNHEY and CDR2 SVGEGT. Trimming took off 4 bases at V and 0 bases at J, with 10 bases between the two ends. CDR3 sequence: CASSLGLHSNQPQHF. The DNA for the CDR3 is TGTGCCAGCAGTTTGGGACTCCATAGCAATCAGCCCCAGCATTTT.

Only a few counts were recorded for this clonotype. CDR3 DNA sequence: TGTGCCAGCAGCCCCGGGACGGGTGTTTTTGCCGAGCAGTACGTC. Its protein is CASSPGTGVFAEQYV. The chain employs TRBV3-1 and TRBJ2-7; D possibly matches TRBD1 or TRBD2 (5 bases each). V lost 4 bases and J lost 6, with 19 bases in between. Germline assignment: CDR1 LGHDT and CDR2 YNNKEL (reference sequence). CDR3 length: 15 amino acids.

The chain couples TRBV5-5 to TRBJ2-4; the D gene is possibly TRBD1 (5 bases). CDR1 and CDR2 from the germline V gene are SGHKS and YYEKEE (reference sequence). The length of the CDR3 is 12 residues. Trimming cost V 4 bases and J 6 bases, with 8 bases left between them. The CDR3 spells CASSQGRNIQYF. The CDR3 DNA sequence: TGTGCCAGCAGCCAGGGAAGAAACATTCAGTACTTC.

This clonotype was detected a few times. The rearrangement uses TRBV20-1 and TRBJ1-2; 7 nucleotides match TRBD1. CDR1 is DFQATT, CDR2 SNEGSKA, per germline (reference sequence). V lost 5 bases to trimming and J lost 0 bases; unmatched junction nucleotides: 6. The CDR3 runs to 14 residues. As DNA, the CDR3 is TGCAGTGCTGAGGGGGCCCGGGCTAACTATGGCTACACCTTC. Residues: CSAEGARANYGYTF.

This clonotype occurred a few times. The chain combines TRBV20-1 with TRBJ1-1, with D possibly matching TRBD1 (6 bases). CDR3 length: 14 residues. Germline V gives CDR1 DFQATT, CDR2 SNEGSKA (reference sequence). V shed 6 bases and J shed 4 bases, with 18 bases lying between them. Here the CDR3 reads CSAPTPTGFTEAFF. CDR3 nucleotide sequence: TGCAGTGCCCCGACCCCAACAGGGTTCACTGAAGCTTTCTTT.

This clonotype turned up a few times. The chain combines TRBV11-2 with TRBJ1-2; tentative D call: TRBD1 (5 bases). The CDR3 is 14 amino acids. Germline loops: CDR1 SGHAT, CDR2 FQNNGV. Trimming took off 0 bases at V and 8 bases at J, with 13 bases between the two ends. Written as DNA, the CDR3 is TGTGCCAGCAGCTTAGATCTGGGGGACGGGGGCTACACCTTC. Translated, it gives CASSLDLGDGGYTF.

This chain connects TRBV6-5 to TRBJ1-6; no clear D. CDR1 and CDR2 (germline): MNHEY, SVGAGI. Trimming took off 6 bases at V and 5 bases at J, with 11 bases between the two ends. The CDR3 loop spans 14 amino acids. The CDR3 here is CASRPTRDNSPLHF. CDR3 sequence (DNA): TGTGCCAGCAGACCTACTCGGGATAATTCACCCCTCCACTTT.

This clonotype was seen many times. This chain uses TRBV12-3 or TRBV12-4 with TRBJ2-3; 14 bases are shared with TRBD2. V lost 6 bases, J lost 6 bases, and 17 bases stayed unmatched. The CDR3 contains 19 residues. The CDR3 reads CASRTDYVGLAGASDTQYF. DNA for the CDR3: TGTGCCAGCAGGACCGATTACGTGGGACTAGCGGGGGCTTCGGATACGCAGTATTTT.

The sample holds a few counts of this clonotype. Here the CDR3 DNA reads TGCGCCAGCAGCGGTTGGGGTACTGCGAACACCGGGGAGCTGTTTTTT. It translates to CASSGWGTANTGELFF. The chain employs TRBV4-1 and TRBJ2-2; no clear D gene. Per germline, CDR1 MGHRA and CDR2 YSYEKL. The CDR3 has 16 amino acids. V lost 5 bases, J lost 0 bases, and 13 bases lay in between.

The CDR3 here is CASSPTAGYNEQFF. For the CDR3, the DNA is TGTGCCAGCAGCCCTACCGCAGGCTACAATGAGCAGTTCTTC. This chain links TRBV7-3 with TRBJ2-1; D is unclear. CDR1 is SGHTA, CDR2 FQGTGA, per germline. The CDR3 length is 14 residues. The V end lost 5 bases, the J end lost 3 bases, and 11 bases lay between the germline ends.

Only a few counts were recorded for this clonotype. The rearrangement uses TRBV18 and TRBJ2-3; the match to TRBD2 covers 11 bases. CDR3 length equals 16 residues. V dropped 4 bases and J dropped 5; count of bases not matched to a gene: 8. Germline CDR1 is KGHSH and CDR2 is LQKENI. The chain's CDR3 is CASSLSGGAVEDTQYF. DNA of the CDR3: TGTGCCAGCTCACTTAGCGGGGGGGCCGTGGAAGATACGCAGTATTTT.

J is TRBJ2-4 and V is TRBV20-1; D is possibly TRBD1 or TRBD2 (6 bases each). V gave up 6 bases and J gave up 5 bases, with 17 bases separating them. CDR3 length: 14 residues. CDR1 is DFQATT, CDR2 SNEGSKA, per germline (reference sequence). The CDR3: CSARRARGQNIQYF. The CDR3 nucleotides read TGCAGTGCCCGGAGGGCCAGGGGCCAAAACATTCAGTACTTC.

This sequence joins TRBV7-8 and TRBJ1-2; D call uncertain. V gave up 5 bases and J gave up 4 bases, with 8 bases separating them. CDR3 length: 12 amino acids. Germline loops: CDR1 SGHVS, CDR2 FQNEAQ. CDR3 in amino acids: CASSDNSYGYTF. As DNA, the CDR3 is TGTGCCAGCAGCGACAATAGCTATGGCTACACCTTC. The entire variable domain, with the rest obtained from reference TRBV7-8 and TRBJ1-2, is as follows: GAGVSQSPRYKVAKRGQDVALRCDPISGHVSLFWYQQALGQGPEFLTYFQNEAQLDKSGLPSDRFFAERPEGSVSTLKIQRTQQEDSAVYLCASSDNSYGYTFGSGTRLTVV.

This clonotype has more than one count but fewer than ten. DNA for the CDR3: TGTGCCACCGGACGGATGGTGGGGACCCAGTACTTC. Translated, it gives CATGRMVGTQYF. The rearrangement uses TRBV2 and TRBJ2-5; D gene unclear. Germline V gene sequence: CDR1 SNHLY, CDR2 FYNNEI. V was clipped by 10 bases and J by 7 bases, with 16 bases between them. The CDR3 is made up of 12 amino acids.